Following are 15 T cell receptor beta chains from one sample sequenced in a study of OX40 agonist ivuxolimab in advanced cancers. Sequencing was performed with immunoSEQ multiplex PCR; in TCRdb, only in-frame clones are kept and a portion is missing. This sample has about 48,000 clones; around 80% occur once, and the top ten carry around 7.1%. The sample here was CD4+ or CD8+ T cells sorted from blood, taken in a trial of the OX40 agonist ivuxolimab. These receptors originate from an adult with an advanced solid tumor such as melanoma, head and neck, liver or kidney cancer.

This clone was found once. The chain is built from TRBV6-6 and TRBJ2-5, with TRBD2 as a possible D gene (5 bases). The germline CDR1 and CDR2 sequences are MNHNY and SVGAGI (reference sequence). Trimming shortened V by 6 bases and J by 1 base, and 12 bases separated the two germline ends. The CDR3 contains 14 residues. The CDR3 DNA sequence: TGTGCCAGCAGAAGGGAAGAGGGCCAAGAGACCCAGTACTTC. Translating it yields CASRREEGQETQYF.

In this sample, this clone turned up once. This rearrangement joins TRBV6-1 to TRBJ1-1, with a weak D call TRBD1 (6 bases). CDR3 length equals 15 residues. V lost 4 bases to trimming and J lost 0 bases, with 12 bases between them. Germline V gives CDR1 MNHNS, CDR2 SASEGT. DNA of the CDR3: TGTGCCAGCAGTGGGACAGAATCCATGAACACTGAAGCTTTCTTT. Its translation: CASSGTESMNTEAFF.

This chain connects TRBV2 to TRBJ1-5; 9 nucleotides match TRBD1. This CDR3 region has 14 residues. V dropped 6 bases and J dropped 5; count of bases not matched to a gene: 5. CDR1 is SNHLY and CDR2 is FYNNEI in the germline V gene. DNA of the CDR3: TGTGCCAGCAGCCGGACAGGGGACGATCAGCCCCAGCATTTT. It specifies CASSRTGDDQPQHF.

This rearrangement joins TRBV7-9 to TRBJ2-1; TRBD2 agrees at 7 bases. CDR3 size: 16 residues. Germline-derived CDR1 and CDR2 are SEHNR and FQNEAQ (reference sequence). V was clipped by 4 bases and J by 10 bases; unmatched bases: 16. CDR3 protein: CASSSRQRRGNREQFF. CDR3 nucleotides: TGTGCCAGCAGCTCCCGCCAGAGGCGGGGGAACAGGGAGCAGTTCTTC.

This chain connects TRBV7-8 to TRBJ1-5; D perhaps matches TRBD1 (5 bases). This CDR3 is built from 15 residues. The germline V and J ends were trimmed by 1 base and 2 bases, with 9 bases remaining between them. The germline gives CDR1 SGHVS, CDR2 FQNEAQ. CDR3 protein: CASSLVGGGNQPQHF. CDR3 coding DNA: TGTGCCAGCAGCTTAGTTGGGGGAGGCAATCAGCCCCAGCATTTT.

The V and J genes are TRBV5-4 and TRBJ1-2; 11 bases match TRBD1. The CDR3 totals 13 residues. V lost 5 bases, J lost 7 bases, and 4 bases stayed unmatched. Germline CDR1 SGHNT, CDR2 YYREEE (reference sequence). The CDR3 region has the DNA TGTGCCAGCAGACAGGGGACAGGGGGTGGCTACACCTTC. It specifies CASRQGTGGGYTF.

This CDR3 is CASSLQIYSAKNIQYF. CDR3 sequence (DNA): TGTGCCAGCTCACTACAAATATACAGTGCCAAAAACATTCAGTACTTC. This chain connects TRBV18 to TRBJ2-4; no definite D call. The germline V gene encodes CDR1 KGHSH and CDR2 LQKENI. The CDR3 contains 16 residues. V was cut by 4 bases and J by 1 base, with 14 bases left in between.

The CDR3 DNA follows: TGTGCCAGCAGCTTAGCGCGACTAGCGGGACTTGCCTACGAGCAGTACTTC. Residues: CASSLARLAGLAYEQYF. The chain recombines TRBV7-2 with TRBJ2-7, with TRBD2 identical over 11 bases. CDR1 and CDR2 (germline): SGHTA, FQGNSA. V gave up 0 bases and J gave up 2 bases; unmatched junction bases: 6. The CDR3 sequence is 17 residues long. Looking up the rest from reference TRBV7-2 and TRBJ2-7 gives the full variable domain: GAGVSQSPSNKVTEKGKDVELRCDPISGHTALYWYRQSLGQGLEFLIYFQGNSAPDKSGLPSDRFSAERTGGSVSTLTIQRTQQEDSAVYLCASSLARLAGLAYEQYFGPGTRLTVT.

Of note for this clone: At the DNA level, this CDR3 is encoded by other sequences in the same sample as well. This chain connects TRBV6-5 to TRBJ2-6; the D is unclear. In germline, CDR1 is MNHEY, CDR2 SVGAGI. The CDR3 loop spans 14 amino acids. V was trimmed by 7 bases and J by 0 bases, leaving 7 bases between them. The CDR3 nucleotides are TGTGCCAGCACCCGTAGCTCTGGGGCCAACGTCCTGACTTTC. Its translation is CASTRSSGANVLTF.

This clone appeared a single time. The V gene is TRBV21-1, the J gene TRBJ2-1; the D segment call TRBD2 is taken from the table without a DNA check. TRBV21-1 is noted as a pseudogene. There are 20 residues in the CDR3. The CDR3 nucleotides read TGTGCCCGCGTTCTGCGGTGGCTAGCGGGAGATTGCCCCCCCTACAATGAGCAGTTCTTC. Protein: CARVLRWLAGDCPPYNEQFF.

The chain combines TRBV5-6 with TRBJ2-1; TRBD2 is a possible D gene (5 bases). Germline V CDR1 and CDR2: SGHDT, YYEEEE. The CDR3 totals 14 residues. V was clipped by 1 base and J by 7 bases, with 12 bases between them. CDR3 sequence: CASSLSGVRNEQFF. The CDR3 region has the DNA TGTGCCAGCAGCTTGTCCGGGGTAAGGAATGAGCAGTTCTTC.

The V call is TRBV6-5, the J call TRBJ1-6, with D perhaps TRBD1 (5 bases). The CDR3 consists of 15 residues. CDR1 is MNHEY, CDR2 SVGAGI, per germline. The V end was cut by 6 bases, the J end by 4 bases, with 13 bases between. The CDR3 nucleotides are TGTGCCAGCAGCATGGTGGGGACGTATAATTCACCCCTCCACTTT. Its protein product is CASSMVGTYNSPLHF.

CDR3 in DNA: TGTGCCACCAGCAGAGACGCCCTAATCTCCGGGCCAAACACCGGGGAGCTGTTTTTT. It translates to CATSRDALISGPNTGELFF. The chain recombines TRBV15 with TRBJ2-2; D unclear. CDR3 size: 19 residues. Trimming removed 0 bases from V and 2 bases from J, with 19 bases in between. Germline CDR1 reads LNHNV; CDR2 reads YYDKDF (reference sequence).

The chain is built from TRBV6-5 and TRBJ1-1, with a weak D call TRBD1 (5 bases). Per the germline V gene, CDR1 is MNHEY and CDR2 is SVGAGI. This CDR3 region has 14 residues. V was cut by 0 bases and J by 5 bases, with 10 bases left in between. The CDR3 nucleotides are TGTGCCAGCAGTTACTCCTGGGGACGTACTGAAGCTTTCTTT. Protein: CASSYSWGRTEAFF.

The CDR3 sequence: CASSLALRTGGLTF. CDR3 DNA sequence: TGTGCCAGCAGCTTAGCGCTAAGGACAGGGGGTTTAACCTTC. The chain couples TRBV7-2 to TRBJ1-2; TRBD1 matches 10 bases. The CDR3 loop spans 14 amino acids. Losses at the gene ends were 0 bases for V and 14 bases for J; bases not matched to a gene: 9. Germline CDR1 SGHTA, CDR2 FQGNSA.